The T cell receptor beta chain under discussion was sequenced for a study of T-cell reconstitution after alpha-beta-depleted transplantation in children. The CDR3 consists of 19 residues. V was cut by 0 bases and J by 5 bases, with 23 bases left in between. The germline gives CDR1 DFQATT, CDR2 SNEGSKA (reference sequence). Preparation of the TCRbeta library used unique molecular identifiers. TCRdb re-derived calls from the PCR reads in MiXCR, one entry per CDR3 protein. The sample consists of some 500,000 distinct CDR3 sequences, around 16% of them appearing once. The chain employs TRBV20-1 and TRBJ1-6; TRBD1 might be the D (5 bases). This receptor was obtained from a human donor who donated a stem cell graft to a child with acute lymphoblastic leukemia. Sequencing was performed on PBMCs from the stem cell graft donor, taken from the stem cell graft. CDR3: CSARDRRQGPRRDNSPLHF. CDR3 DNA: TGCAGTGCTAGAGATAGGAGGCAGGGTCCCAGGAGGGATAATTCACCCCTCCACTTT.